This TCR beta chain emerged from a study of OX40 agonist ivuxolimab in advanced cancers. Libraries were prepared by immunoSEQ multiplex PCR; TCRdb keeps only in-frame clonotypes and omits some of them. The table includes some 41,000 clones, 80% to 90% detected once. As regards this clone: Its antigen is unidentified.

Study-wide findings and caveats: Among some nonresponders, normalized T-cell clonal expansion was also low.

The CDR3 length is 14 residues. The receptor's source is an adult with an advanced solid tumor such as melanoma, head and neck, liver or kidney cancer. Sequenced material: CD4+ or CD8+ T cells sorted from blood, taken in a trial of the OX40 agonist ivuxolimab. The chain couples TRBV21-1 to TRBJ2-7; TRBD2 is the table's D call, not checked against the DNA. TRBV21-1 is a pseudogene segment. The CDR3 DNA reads TGTGCCAGCAGGCCTATCCGGGGGGCCTACGAGCAGTACTTC. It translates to CASRPIRGAYEQYF.